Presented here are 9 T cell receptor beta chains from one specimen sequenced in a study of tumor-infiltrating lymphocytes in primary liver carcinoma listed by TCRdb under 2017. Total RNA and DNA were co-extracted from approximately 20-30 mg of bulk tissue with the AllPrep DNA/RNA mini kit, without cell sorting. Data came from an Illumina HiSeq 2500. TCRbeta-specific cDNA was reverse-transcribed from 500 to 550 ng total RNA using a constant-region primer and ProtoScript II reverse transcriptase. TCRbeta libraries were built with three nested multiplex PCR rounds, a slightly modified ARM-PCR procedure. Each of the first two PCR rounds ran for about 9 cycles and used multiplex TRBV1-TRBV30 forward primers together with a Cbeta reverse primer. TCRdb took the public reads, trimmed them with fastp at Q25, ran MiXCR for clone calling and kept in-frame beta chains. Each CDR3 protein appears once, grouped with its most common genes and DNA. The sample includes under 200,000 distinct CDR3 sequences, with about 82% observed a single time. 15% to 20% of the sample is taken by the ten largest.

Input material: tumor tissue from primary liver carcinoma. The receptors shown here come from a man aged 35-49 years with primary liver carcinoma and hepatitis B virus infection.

The CDR3 is CASRAAVRGVADTQYF. The CDR3, as DNA: TGTGCCAGCAGAGCAGCAGTCAGGGGAGTAGCAGATACGCAGTATTTT. The gene calls are TRBV27 and TRBJ2-3; weak D call: TRBD1 (6 bases). CDR3 length equals 16 residues. CDR1 MNHEY and CDR2 SMNVEV come from the germline V gene (reference sequence). V shed 6 bases and J shed 4 bases, with 20 bases lying between them.

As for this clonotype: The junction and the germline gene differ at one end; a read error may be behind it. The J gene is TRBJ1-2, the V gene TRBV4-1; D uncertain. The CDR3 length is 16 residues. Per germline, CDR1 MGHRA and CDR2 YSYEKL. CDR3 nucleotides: TGCGCCAGCATCCAAGATAATGTTGGCTCGGTCTATGGCTACACCTTC. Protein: CASIQDNVGSVYGYTF.

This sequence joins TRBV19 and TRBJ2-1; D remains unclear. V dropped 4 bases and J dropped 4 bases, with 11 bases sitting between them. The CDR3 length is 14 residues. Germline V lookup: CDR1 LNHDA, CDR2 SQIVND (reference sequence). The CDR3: CASSNLLPYNEQFF. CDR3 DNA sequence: TGTGCCAGTAGTAACCTCCTCCCTTACAATGAGCAGTTCTTC.

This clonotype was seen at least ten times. CDR3 in amino acids: CSVEGGDTVNTEAFF. The DNA of the CDR3 is TGCAGCGTTGAAGGAGGGGACACAGTGAACACTGAAGCTTTCTTT. The chain links TRBV29-1 to TRBJ1-1; TRBD1 might be the D (6 bases). The CDR3 runs to 15 residues. Germline V gives CDR1 SQVTM, CDR2 ANQGSEA. Trimming shortened V by 1 base and J by 0 bases, and 12 bases separated the two germline ends.

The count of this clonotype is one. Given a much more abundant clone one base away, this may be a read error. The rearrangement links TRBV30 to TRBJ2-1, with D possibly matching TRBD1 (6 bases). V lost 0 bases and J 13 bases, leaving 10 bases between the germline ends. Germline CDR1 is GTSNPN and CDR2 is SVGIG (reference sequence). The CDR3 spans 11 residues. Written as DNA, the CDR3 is TGTGCCTGGAGTGTACAGGGTGATCAGTTCTTC. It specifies CAWSVQGDQFF.

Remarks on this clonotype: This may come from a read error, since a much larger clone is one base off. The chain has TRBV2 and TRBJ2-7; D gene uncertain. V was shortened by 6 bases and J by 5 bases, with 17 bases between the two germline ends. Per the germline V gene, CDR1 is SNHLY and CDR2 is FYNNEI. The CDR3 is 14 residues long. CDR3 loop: CASSKVRAPDEQYF. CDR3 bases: TGTGCCAGCAGCAAAGTAAGGGCCCCGGACGAGCAGTACTTC. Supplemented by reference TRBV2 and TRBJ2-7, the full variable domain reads EPEVTQTPSHQVTQMGQEVILRCVPISNHLYFYWYRQILGQKVEFLVSFYNNEISEKSEIFDDQFSVERPDGSNFTLKIRSTKLEDSAMYFCASSKVRAPDEQYFGPGTRLTVT.

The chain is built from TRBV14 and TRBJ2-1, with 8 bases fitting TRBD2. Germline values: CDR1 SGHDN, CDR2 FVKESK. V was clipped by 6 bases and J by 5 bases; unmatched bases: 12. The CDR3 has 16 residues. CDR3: CASSVIAGWANNEQFF. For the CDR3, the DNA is TGTGCCAGCAGTGTCATAGCGGGATGGGCAAACAATGAGCAGTTCTTC.

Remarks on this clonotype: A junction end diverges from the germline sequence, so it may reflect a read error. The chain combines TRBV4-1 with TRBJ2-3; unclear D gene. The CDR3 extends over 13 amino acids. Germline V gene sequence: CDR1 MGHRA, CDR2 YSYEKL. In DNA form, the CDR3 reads TGCGCCAGCAGCCAAGTTTCCACAGATAAGCAGTATTTT. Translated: CASSQVSTDKQYF.

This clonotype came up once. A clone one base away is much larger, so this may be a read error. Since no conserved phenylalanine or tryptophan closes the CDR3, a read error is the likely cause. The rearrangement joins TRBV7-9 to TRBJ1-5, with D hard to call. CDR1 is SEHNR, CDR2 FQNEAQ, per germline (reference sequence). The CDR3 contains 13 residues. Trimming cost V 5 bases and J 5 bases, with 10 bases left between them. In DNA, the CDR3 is TGTGCCAGCAGCCCCGGAGACGATCAGCCCCAGCATTAT. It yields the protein CASSPGDDQPQHY.